This T cell receptor beta chain was captured by sequencing in a study of OX40 agonist ivuxolimab in advanced cancers. Comments on this clone: A read error may account for a junction end that differs from germline.

Germline lookup yields CDR1 SSHAT and CDR2 FNYEAQ (reference sequence). This CDR3 is 13 amino acids long. Clones were read by immunoSEQ multiplex PCR, and TCRdb kept only the in-frame ones, dropping some. The data hold fewer than 70,000 clones, with 70% to 90% observed a single time. The sample was CD4+ or CD8+ T cells sorted from blood, taken in a trial of the OX40 agonist ivuxolimab. This receptor was obtained from an adult with an advanced solid tumor such as melanoma, head and neck, liver or kidney cancer. The chain has TRBV7-7 and TRBJ2-5, with D possibly matching TRBD2 (5 bases). CDR3 nucleotides: TGTGCTAGCAGCTTACGACTACTGGAGACCCAGTACTTC. Translated, it gives CASSLRLLETQYF. Filled out from reference TRBV7-7 and TRBJ2-5, the complete variable domain reads GAGVSQSPRYKVTKRGQDVTLRCDPISSHATLYWYQQALGQGPEFLTYFNYEAQPDKSGLPSDRFSAERPEGSISTLTIQRTEQRDSAMYRCASSLRLLETQYFGPGTRLLVL.